The rows below give T cell receptor beta chains drawn from one sample of a study of HIV-infected patients and healthy controls. A single record per CDR3 protein comes from TCRdb applying MiXCR to the 5' RACE reads. Found here are about 18,000 distinct CDR3 sequences, approximately 9.1% of them singletons; the top ten hold over 5%. Material for sequencing was blood. All receptors derive from an adult in good health. Each CDR3 is given with its conserved first and last residue. Each record gives: V gene, D gene, J gene, clone size, CDR3 DNA, CDR3 protein. A D gene is named only where the DNA matches it firmly. For some rows the clone size is stated as once, few or many, or as a class when expanded; others skip it.

v_gene: TRBV10-2
d_gene: TRBD1
j_gene: TRBJ1-6
abundance: .
CDR3nt: TGCGCCAGCAGTCTCGAGACAGGGGATAATTCACCCCTCCACTTT
CDR3aa: CASSLETGDNSPLHF

v_gene: TRBV19
d_gene: .
j_gene: TRBJ2-2
abundance: many
CDR3nt: TGTGCCAGTAGTAAACAGGGTCAGGCGGGAGAGCTGTTTTTT
CDR3aa: CASSKQGQAGELFF

v_gene: TRBV12-3/TRBV12-4
d_gene: .
j_gene: TRBJ1-5
abundance: many
CDR3nt: TGTGCCAGCAGCCGAACCCTGGGTCAGCCCCAGCATTTT
CDR3aa: CASSRTLGQPQHF

v_gene: TRBV2
d_gene: TRBD2
j_gene: TRBJ2-5
abundance: many
CDR3nt: TGTGCCAGCAAACCCGGGACTAGCGCGGGAGAGACCCAGTACTTC
CDR3aa: CASKPGTSAGETQYF

v_gene: TRBV19
d_gene: .
j_gene: TRBJ1-5
abundance: few
CDR3nt: TGTGCCAGTAGTATCGTCCAGGGTTGGGATCAGCCCCAGCATTTT
CDR3aa: CASSIVQGWDQPQHF

v_gene: TRBV4-1
d_gene: .
j_gene: TRBJ2-5
abundance: many
CDR3nt: TGCGCCAGCAGCCCCCGTTCCTGGGCGTCCCAAGAGACCCAGTACTTC
CDR3aa: CASSPRSWASQETQYF

v_gene: TRBV20-1
d_gene: .
j_gene: TRBJ2-3
abundance: .
CDR3nt: TGCAGTACCGGGACTAGCACAGATACGCAGTATTTT
CDR3aa: CSTGTSTDTQYF

v_gene: TRBV6-1
d_gene: TRBD2
j_gene: TRBJ2-3
abundance: many
CDR3nt: TGTGCCAGCAGTTTCCAGACTAGCGGGGTGGACCTGGATACGCAGTATTTT
CDR3aa: CASSFQTSGVDLDTQYF

v_gene: TRBV5-5
d_gene: TRBD2
j_gene: TRBJ2-5
abundance: many
CDR3nt: TGTGCCAGCACCGATGCCGGGACTAAAGAGACCCAGTACTTC
CDR3aa: CASTDAGTKETQYF

v_gene: TRBV5-4
d_gene: TRBD1
j_gene: TRBJ2-1
abundance: many
CDR3nt: TGTGCCAGCAGCTCCGGGACAGGGGTCGGCAATGAGCAGTTCTTC
CDR3aa: CASSSGTGVGNEQFF

v_gene: TRBV28
d_gene: TRBD2
j_gene: TRBJ2-3
abundance: many
CDR3nt: TGTGCCAGCAGCCGCCGGGGGGGGGGTTTTGCAGATACGCAGTATTTT
CDR3aa: CASSRRGGGFADTQYF

v_gene: TRBV29-1
d_gene: TRBD1
j_gene: TRBJ1-2
abundance: many
CDR3nt: TGCAGCGTTGAACGTGACAGGGGGCGAGGCTACACCTTC
CDR3aa: CSVERDRGRGYTF

v_gene: TRBV5-1
d_gene: .
j_gene: TRBJ2-2
abundance: many
CDR3nt: TGCGCCAGCAGCTTGGATGCAGGTCGGACCGGGGAGCTGTTTTTT
CDR3aa: CASSLDAGRTGELFF

v_gene: TRBV19
d_gene: .
j_gene: TRBJ2-2
abundance: .
CDR3nt: TGTGCCAGTAGTCCCCCTAACCCCTTAGCGGAGACGAACACCGGGGAGCTGTTTTTT
CDR3aa: CASSPPNPLAETNTGELFF

v_gene: TRBV14
d_gene: .
j_gene: TRBJ2-2
abundance: .
CDR3nt: TGTGCCAGCAGCCCTTTCCGCGCGACCCGACCGACCGGGGAGCTGTTTTTT
CDR3aa: CASSPFRATRPTGELFF

v_gene: TRBV7-9
d_gene: TRBD2
j_gene: TRBJ2-5
abundance: many
CDR3nt: TGTGCCAGCAGCTCATGGGGGGGAGAAGAGACCCAGTACTTC
CDR3aa: CASSSWGGEETQYF